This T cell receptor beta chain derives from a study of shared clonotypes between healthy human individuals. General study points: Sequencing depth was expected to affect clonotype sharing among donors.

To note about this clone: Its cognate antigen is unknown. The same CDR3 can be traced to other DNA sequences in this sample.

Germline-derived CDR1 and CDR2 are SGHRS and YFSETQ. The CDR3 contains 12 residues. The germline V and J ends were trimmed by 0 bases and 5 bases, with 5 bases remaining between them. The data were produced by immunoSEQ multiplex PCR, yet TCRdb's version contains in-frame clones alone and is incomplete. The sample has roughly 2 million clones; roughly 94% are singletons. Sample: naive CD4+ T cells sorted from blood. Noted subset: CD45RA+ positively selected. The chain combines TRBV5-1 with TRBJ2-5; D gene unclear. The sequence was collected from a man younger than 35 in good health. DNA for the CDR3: TGCGCCAGCAGCTTGGACCTGGAGACCCAGTACTTC. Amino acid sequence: CASSLDLETQYF. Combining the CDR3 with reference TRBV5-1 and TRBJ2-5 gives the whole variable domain KAGVTQTPRYLIKTRGQQVTLSCSPISGHRSVSWYQQTPGQGLQFLFEYFSETQRNKGNFPGRFSGRQFSNSRSEMNVSTLELGDSALYLCASSLDLETQYFGPGTRLLVL.